This entry lists 20 T cell receptor beta chains sequenced from one sample in a study of persistence of HIV-infected CD4 T cells. This was the immunoSEQ version 4 assay in survey mode. Assay: immunoSEQ multiplex PCR; the TCRdb copy retains only in-frame clones and omits some. The table shows 35,000 to 45,000 clones, with 87% occurring only once. The antigens these receptors bind are not known. This nonspecific control used anti-CD3/anti-CD28 bead stimulation of CD4+ T cells. Sorting selected CD4+ T cells upregulating both CD40 ligand and CD69. Sequenced material: CD4+ T cells sorted from PBMCs after approximately 20-hour stimulation, taken from a patient who received antiretroviral therapy. Every receptor here comes from an adult man with HIV who was CMV-seropositive.

This clone was found a few times. V and J are TRBV14 and TRBJ2-2, with TRBD2 matching 10 bases. V gave up 4 bases and J gave up 5 bases; unmatched junction bases: 10. Germline V gene lookup returns CDR1 SGHDN and CDR2 FVKESK. CDR3 length: 17 amino acids. DNA of the CDR3: TGTGCCAGCAGCCCTAGAACTAGCGGGATGGGGACCGGGGAGCTGTTTTTT. Protein sequence: CASSPRTSGMGTGELFF.

This clone was seen only once. The chain is built from TRBV15 and TRBJ2-2, with 12 bases fitting TRBD2. Germline trimming cut 1 base from V and 6 bases from J; bases unmatched to any gene: 0. The CDR3 has 15 residues. From germline, CDR1 is LNHNV and CDR2 YYDKDF (reference sequence). CDR3 protein: CATSRGLAGAGELFF. CDR3 nucleotide sequence: TGTGCCACCAGCAGAGGACTAGCGGGAGCCGGGGAGCTGTTTTTT.

The J gene is TRBJ1-1, the V gene TRBV5-5; weak D call: TRBD1 (6 bases). This CDR3 region has 16 residues. Germline-derived CDR1 and CDR2 are SGHKS and YYEKEE (reference sequence). V dropped 4 bases and J dropped 3 bases, with 19 bases sitting between them. The CDR3 DNA sequence: TGTGCCAGCAGCGTCCCCGGGACACTTAGGGACACTGAAGCTTTCTTT. Amino acids: CASSVPGTLRDTEAFF.

The V gene is TRBV20-1, the J gene TRBJ2-7; D is possibly TRBD1 (5 bases). V was clipped by 3 bases and J by 2 bases, with 29 bases between them. CDR1 and CDR2 (germline): DFQATT, SNEGSKA (reference sequence). The CDR3 extends over 19 amino acids. CDR3 residues: CSASTFSGQAGLLTYEQYF. Here the CDR3 DNA reads TGCAGTGCTAGTACCTTCTCAGGGCAAGCTGGATTACTTACCTACGAGCAGTACTTC.

The gene calls are TRBV30 and TRBJ2-2; no reliable D call. The CDR3 length is 14 residues. The ends were cut back, 0 bases at V and 1 base at J, with 6 bases in the middle. Germline lookup yields CDR1 GTSNPN and CDR2 SVGIG (reference sequence). CDR3 sequence reads: CAWSVGLNTGELFF. The CDR3 bases are TGTGCCTGGAGTGTGGGCTTGAACACCGGGGAGCTGTTTTTT.

V and J are TRBV25-1 and TRBJ2-1, with 9 positions matching TRBD1. The CDR3 runs to 17 residues. Looked up from germline, CDR1 is MGHDK and CDR2 is SYGVNS. V lost 1 base and J lost 8; bases outside the gene matches: 12. CDR3 sequence reads: CASSESNLRQGEDEQFF. In DNA, the CDR3 is TGTGCCAGCAGTGAATCAAATTTGAGACAGGGGGAGGATGAGCAGTTCTTC.

The chain uses TRBV4-1 and TRBJ2-5, with D hard to call. Germline values: CDR1 MGHRA, CDR2 YSYEKL. The V and J ends lost 3 bases and 2 bases respectively, with 10 bases between them. The CDR3 has 14 residues. The CDR3 region is CASSQGRPQETQYF. The CDR3 DNA is TGCGCCAGCAGCCAGGGCAGGCCTCAAGAGACCCAGTACTTC.

The chain has TRBV9 and TRBJ2-6, with 7 bases lining up with TRBD1. V gave up 3 bases and J gave up 2 bases; unmatched junction bases: 17. The germline CDR1 and CDR2 sequences are SGDLS and YYNGEE. The CDR3 is 20 amino acids. The CDR3 DNA reads TGTGCCAGCAGCGCCCGACAGGGAGTAGTTTTGGGAGCTGGGGCCAACGTCCTGACTTTC. It specifies CASSARQGVVLGAGANVLTF.

CDR3: CASSGGQANQPQHF. CDR3 nucleotides: TGTGCCAGCTCAGGGGGACAGGCGAATCAGCCCCAGCATTTT. The chain employs TRBV18 and TRBJ1-5; 8 nucleotides agree with TRBD1. This CDR3 contains 14 residues. CDR1 and CDR2 (germline): KGHSH, LQKENI. The junction had 4 bases not matched to a gene; V was cut back by 5 bases and J by 4 bases.

The J gene is TRBJ1-1, the V gene TRBV5-1; D possibly corresponds to TRBD1 (5 bases). The V gene's germline CDR1 is SGHRS and CDR2 YFSETQ. The CDR3 loop spans 15 amino acids. The germline V and J ends were trimmed by 0 bases and 2 bases, with 11 bases remaining between them. For the CDR3, the DNA is TGCGCCAGCAGCTTGGACAGGCCCTCCAACACTGAAGCTTTCTTT. This sequence encodes CASSLDRPSNTEAFF.

As DNA, the CDR3 is TGTGCCAGTAGTATTGTTGGGGGCCCTGAAGCTTTCTTT. It is translated as CASSIVGGPEAFF. The rearrangement uses TRBV19 and TRBJ1-1; maybe TRBD1 (6 bases). V lost 3 bases and J lost 6, with 11 bases in between. The CDR3 has 13 amino acids. Looked up from germline, CDR1 is LNHDA and CDR2 is SQIVND (reference sequence).

The rearrangement links TRBV7-2 to TRBJ1-5, with TRBD1 identical over 9 bases. The length of the CDR3 is 16 residues. Trimming took 5 bases from V and 2 from J; bases not matched to a gene: 7. The germline V gene has CDR1 SGHTA and CDR2 FQGNSA. As DNA, the CDR3 is TGTGCCAGCAGCCCTCGGACAGGGGAGGGCAATCAGCCCCAGCATTTT. As protein: CASSPRTGEGNQPQHF.

The chain recombines TRBV20-1 with TRBJ2-7, with 8 nucleotides matching TRBD1. V lost 3 bases and J lost 3; bases outside the gene matches: 4. Germline V gene data show CDR1 as DFQATT and CDR2 as SNEGSKA (reference sequence). The CDR3 runs 13 residues. The CDR3, as DNA: TGCAGTGCTAGTGACAGGGGTTACTACGAGCAGTACTTC. This gives the protein CSASDRGYYEQYF.

With regard to this clone: Relative to the germline gene, one junction end is altered; a read error may explain this. The J gene is TRBJ2-3, the V gene TRBV4-2, with D perhaps being TRBD1 or TRBD2 (6 bases each). The CDR3 is 17 amino acids. CDR1 LGHNA and CDR2 YNFKEQ come from the germline V gene. The CDR3 DNA follows: TGTGCCAGCAGGCAAGTTGTAGGGGGGCCTAGAACAGATACGCAGTATTTT. Translating it yields CASRQVVGGPRTDTQYF.

CDR3: CASSQDRGLAIEQYF. Here the CDR3 DNA reads TGTGCCAGCAGCCAAGATAGGGGACTAGCGATTGAGCAGTACTTC. J is TRBJ2-7 and V is TRBV4-2, with 10 bases fitting TRBD2. In germline, CDR1 is LGHNA, CDR2 YNFKEQ. The CDR3 loop spans 15 amino acids. The V gene end was trimmed by 0 bases and the J gene end by 7 bases; junction bases not matched to a gene: 6.

This clone showed up just once. The chain links TRBV18 to TRBJ1-4; D unclear. The CDR3 extends over 14 amino acids. V was shortened by 4 bases and J by 0 bases, with 6 bases between the two germline ends. Germline CDR1 reads KGHSH; CDR2 reads LQKENI. Here the CDR3 reads CASSLRATNEKLFF. The CDR3 DNA reads TGTGCCAGCTCACTCCGGGCAACTAATGAAAAACTGTTTTTT.

The V and J genes are TRBV27 and TRBJ1-2, with D unclear. CDR1 is MNHEY and CDR2 is SMNVEV in the germline V gene (reference sequence). V was cut by 0 bases and J by 1 base, with 6 bases left in between. The CDR3 is 14 amino acids. CDR3 sequence reads: CASSLSRLNYGYTF. CDR3 nucleotide sequence: TGTGCCAGCAGTTTATCAAGGCTTAACTATGGCTACACCTTC.

The V and J genes are TRBV18 and TRBJ1-5; no firm D call. V gave up 0 bases and J gave up 3 bases, with 12 bases separating them. Germline V lookup: CDR1 KGHSH, CDR2 LQKENI. CDR3 size: 16 residues. CDR3 sequence reads: CASSPPNGVTNQPQHF. The CDR3 DNA sequence: TGTGCCAGCTCACCACCAAACGGAGTTACCAATCAGCCCCAGCATTTT.

This chain links TRBV18 with TRBJ1-5; perhaps TRBD1 as D (5 bases). Germline V gene sequence: CDR1 KGHSH, CDR2 LQKENI. The CDR3 contains 13 residues. Trimming took off 3 bases at V and 5 bases at J, with 8 bases between the two ends. The CDR3 loop is CASSPGTDQPQHF. Here the CDR3 DNA reads TGTGCCAGCTCACCTGGGACCGATCAGCCCCAGCATTTT.

The chain employs TRBV7-8 and TRBJ2-5; D is uncertain. V was shortened by 5 bases and J by 5 bases, with 6 bases between the two germline ends. Germline CDR1 reads SGHVS; CDR2 reads FQNEAQ. This CDR3 has 11 residues. The CDR3 nucleotides read TGTGCCAGCAGCCGGCAGGAGACCCAGTACTTC. Protein sequence: CASSRQETQYF.